The 2 T cell receptor beta chains listed next were all sequenced from one sample in a study of human T cells and chemical hapten exposure. Time point here: pre-sensitization, week 0. Regarding treatment: therapeutic diphenylcyclopropenone sensitization with weekly scalp DPC. One entry per CDR3 protein results from TCRdb running MiXCR on the RACE reads. The sample holds about 80,000 distinct CDR3 sequences, 13% to 15% seen once. The sequencing used whole blood, collected in connection with sensitization to the hapten diphenylcyclopropenone (DPC). All receptors derive from a woman in her forties or fifties with alopecia areata. Some clones in this sample may be carry-over from other donors' samples.

This clonotype has a handful of counts. The CDR3, as DNA: TGTGCCAGCAGTTTAGTTGCGGGAGACTATGGCTACACCTTC. As protein: CASSLVAGDYGYTF. The genes are TRBV27 and TRBJ1-2; D is ambiguous. V was pared by 2 bases and J by 3 bases, with 10 bases between. This CDR3 region has 14 residues. Germline CDR1 reads MNHEY; CDR2 reads SMNVEV (reference sequence).

V is TRBV10-3 and J is TRBJ2-5; a possible D gene is TRBD1 (6 bases). Germline V CDR1 and CDR2: ENHRY, SYGVKD. V was shortened by 0 bases and J by 4 bases, with 15 bases between the two germline ends. CDR3 size: 16 residues. The CDR3 spells CAISESPGAPGETQYF. For the CDR3, the DNA is TGTGCCATCAGTGAGTCCCCAGGGGCACCGGGAGAGACCCAGTACTTC.